The 24 T cell receptor beta chains below all came from one sample that was sequenced in a study of blood T cell repertoires in COVID-19. Data came from immunoSEQ multiplex PCR; TCRdb stores just in-frame clones and leaves some out. The profile shows about 190,000 clones, under 80% of them singletons. Sequencing was carried out using peripheral blood. Receptor source: a woman between 45 and 65 years old with acute or convalescent COVID-19.

This rearrangement joins TRBV18 to TRBJ2-3; the match to TRBD2 covers 7 bases. Germline V lookup: CDR1 KGHSH, CDR2 LQKENI. This CDR3 is 14 amino acids long. J gave up 5 bases and V 3 bases, and 5 bases lay outside the gene matches. The CDR3 loop reads CASSPGIAGDTQYF. As DNA, the CDR3 is TGTGCCAGCTCACCCGGAATAGCGGGAGATACGCAGTATTTT.

The rearrangement uses TRBV7-2 and TRBJ2-2; weak D call: TRBD2 (6 bases). Germline V gene data show CDR1 as SGHTA and CDR2 as FQGNSA. This CDR3 region has 16 residues. V dropped 2 bases and J dropped 5 bases, with 15 bases sitting between them. Written as DNA, the CDR3 is TGTGCCAGCAGCTTAATAGCGGACCCAGGGACCGGGGAGCTGTTTTTT. Translating it yields CASSLIADPGTGELFF.

The chain uses TRBV18 and TRBJ1-1; D gene unclear. The germline V gene encodes CDR1 KGHSH and CDR2 LQKENI. There are 13 residues in the CDR3. V lost 3 bases and J 11 bases, leaving 16 bases between the germline ends. CDR3 sequence reads: CASSPQAPQPAFF. The CDR3 DNA follows: TGTGCCAGCTCACCCCAAGCGCCCCAACCGGCTTTCTTT.

This chain connects TRBV19 to TRBJ2-1, with a possible D match to TRBD2 (6 bases). Germline CDR1 reads LNHDA; CDR2 reads SQIVND (reference sequence). Between the trimmed V and J ends, which lost 1 base and 3 bases, there was a span of 10 bases. The CDR3 is 15 amino acids. The CDR3 sequence is CASSIGGVNYNEQFF. The CDR3, as DNA: TGTGCCAGTAGTATAGGGGGGGTGAACTACAATGAGCAGTTCTTC.

The chain couples TRBV10-3 to TRBJ1-5; 7 bases fit TRBD1. CDR3 size: 14 residues. The V gene end was trimmed by 6 bases and the J gene end by 5 bases; junction bases not matched to a gene: 7. Germline V gene lookup returns CDR1 ENHRY and CDR2 SYGVKD. The CDR3 DNA reads as TGTGCCATCAGCCGACAGGGTAGGGATCAGCCCCAGCATTTT. Translated, it gives CAISRQGRDQPQHF.

The chain links TRBV9 to TRBJ1-5; the D gene is possibly TRBD1 (6 bases). This CDR3 is 13 amino acids long. CDR1 SGDLS and CDR2 YYNGEE come from the germline V gene. Trimming left V 4 bases short and J 7 bases short, with 12 bases between. CDR3 nucleotide sequence: TGTGCCAGCAGCACAGACCAGGGGCAGCCCCAGCATTTT. Amino acid sequence: CASSTDQGQPQHF.

The genes are TRBV4-1 and TRBJ2-5, with D possibly being TRBD1 (5 bases). This CDR3 has 15 residues. Germline V gene data show CDR1 as MGHRA and CDR2 as YSYEKL. V shed 0 bases and J shed 5 bases, with 13 bases lying between them. The CDR3 DNA sequence: TGCGCCAGCAGCCAAGATAATGGGGCCGGGGAGACCCAGTACTTC. Its protein product is CASSQDNGAGETQYF.

Notes on this clone: At one end the junction does not follow the germline gene, possibly because of a read error. The CDR3 sequence: CASSLGLHYGYTF. The CDR3 DNA sequence: TGTGCCAGCAGCTTAGGACTGCACTATGGCTACACCTTC. This chain links TRBV12-3 or TRBV12-4 with TRBJ1-2; D unclear. This CDR3 contains 13 residues.

The chain has TRBV5-8 and TRBJ2-3, with 11 bases lining up with TRBD2. Germline V gives CDR1 SGHTS, CDR2 YDEGEE. V gave up 1 base and J gave up 3 bases; unmatched junction bases: 4. This CDR3 comprises 16 residues. CDR3 bases: TGTGCCAGCAGCTTGTATACTAGCGGGAGTACAGATACGCAGTATTTT. It yields the protein CASSLYTSGSTDTQYF.

The V call is TRBV28, the J call TRBJ1-6, with 8 bases aligning to TRBD1. This CDR3 is 18 amino acids long. V lost 1 base and J lost 9; bases outside the gene matches: 14. Germline CDR1 and CDR2: MDHEN and SYDVKM. The CDR3 protein is CASSLLPPGGTSSSPLHF. The CDR3 DNA reads as TGTGCCAGCAGTTTATTGCCCCCAGGGGGCACGAGTAGTTCACCCCTCCACTTT.

Here the CDR3 DNA reads TGTGCCAGCAGTTTAAAAGGGGTCACAGGAGTAAATGAAAAACTGTTTTTT. Translating it yields CASSLKGVTGVNEKLFF. J is TRBJ1-4 and V is TRBV28, with a possible D match to TRBD1 (5 bases). The CDR3 totals 17 residues. Trimming removed 2 bases at V and 5 bases at J, with 18 bases between. CDR1 MDHEN and CDR2 SYDVKM come from the germline V gene.

This clone was found a few times. The V call is TRBV6-5, the J call TRBJ1-5, with D tentatively TRBD1 (6 bases). Germline loops: CDR1 MNHEY, CDR2 SVGAGI. The CDR3 totals 16 residues. V was trimmed by 0 bases and J by 5 bases, leaving 14 bases between them. The CDR3 DNA is TGTGCCAGCAGTTACTCCGCCAGGGGAAGGGATCAGCCCCAGCATTTT. It is translated as CASSYSARGRDQPQHF.

The gene calls are TRBV6-5 and TRBJ1-5, with D possibly matching TRBD1 (6 bases). The germline V gene encodes CDR1 MNHEY and CDR2 SVGAGI. The V end lost 11 bases, the J end lost 7 bases, and 24 bases lay between the germline ends. The CDR3 length is 15 residues. This CDR3 is CAGSPRRGAEQPQHF. The CDR3 DNA reads as TGTGCCGGAAGCCCGAGGCGGGGGGCTGAGCAGCCCCAGCATTTT.

The gene calls are TRBV5-1 and TRBJ2-3; D is possibly TRBD2 (6 bases). Trimming left V 0 bases short and J 1 base short, with 15 bases between. Germline V CDR1 and CDR2: SGHRS, YFSETQ. This CDR3 comprises 17 residues. CDR3: CASSLAHGGPRTDTQYF. The CDR3 region has the DNA TGCGCCAGCAGCTTGGCCCACGGAGGGCCGCGCACAGATACGCAGTATTTT.

This rearrangement joins TRBV18 to TRBJ1-6; D unresolved. CDR3 size: 13 residues. V gave up 2 bases and J gave up 5 bases, with 4 bases separating them. Germline V gives CDR1 KGHSH, CDR2 LQKENI. The CDR3 sequence: CASSPIDNSPLHF. CDR3 bases: TGTGCCAGCTCACCAATAGATAATTCACCCCTCCACTTT.

The chain joins TRBV28 to TRBJ1-2; D may be TRBD1 (5 bases). The CDR3 runs 17 residues. Germline CDR1 reads MDHEN; CDR2 reads SYDVKM. Trimming shortened V by 6 bases and J by 4 bases, and 24 bases separated the two germline ends. The CDR3 reads CASRPDSLASDTYGYTF. The CDR3 DNA follows: TGTGCCAGCAGACCCGACAGCTTGGCTTCCGATACCTATGGCTACACCTTC.

This chain connects TRBV7-8 to TRBJ2-1, with 11 bases aligning to TRBD2. From germline, CDR1 is SGHVS and CDR2 FQNEAQ. Germline trimming cut 0 bases from V and 4 bases from J; bases unmatched to any gene: 2. The CDR3 spans 16 residues. CDR3 DNA sequence: TGTGCCAGCAGCTTAGCCGGACTAGCGGGTTACAATGAGCAGTTCTTC. Amino acid sequence: CASSLAGLAGYNEQFF.

The chain carries TRBV24-1 and TRBJ1-5, with a possible D match to TRBD1 (5 bases). Per the germline V gene, CDR1 is KGHDR and CDR2 is SFDVKD. CDR3 length equals 16 residues. Trimming shortened V by 2 bases and J by 7 bases, and 17 bases separated the two germline ends. The DNA of the CDR3 is TGTGCCACCAGTGATTCCGGGGGGACCGGGGGACAGCCCCAGCATTTT. Translated: CATSDSGGTGGQPQHF.

The V and J genes are TRBV6-5 and TRBJ1-5, with 7 bases identical to TRBD1. This CDR3 spans 15 amino acids. V shed 1 base, J shed 1 base, and the junction held 1 base outside the gene matches. Germline-derived CDR1 and CDR2 are MNHEY and SVGAGI. This CDR3 reads CASSYFRGSNQPQHF. The CDR3 nucleotides are TGTGCCAGCAGTTACTTCAGGGGGAGCAATCAGCCCCAGCATTTT.

CDR3 bases: TGTGCCAGCCTCTTCTCCTATAATTCACCCCTCCACTTT. Protein sequence: CASLFSYNSPLHF. The chain is built from TRBV28 and TRBJ1-6; D is ambiguous. CDR1 and CDR2 (germline): MDHEN, SYDVKM. The CDR3 length is 13 residues. V shed 8 bases and J shed 0 bases, with 5 bases lying between them. Complete variable domain (other parts from reference TRBV28 and TRBJ1-6): DVKVTQSSRYLVKRTGEKVFLECVQDMDHENMFWYRQDPGLGLRLIYFSYDVKMKEKGDIPEGYSVSREKKERFSLILESASTNQTSMYLCASLFSYNSPLHFGNGTRLTVT.

V usage is TRBV7-2 and J usage is TRBJ2-1; D may be TRBD2 (5 bases). In germline, CDR1 is SGHTA, CDR2 FQGNSA. With 6 bases removed from V and 0 bases from J, the gap between germline ends came to 6 bases. The CDR3 runs 13 residues. CDR3 protein: CASSRDSYNEQFF. The CDR3, as DNA: TGTGCCAGCAGTCGGGACTCCTACAATGAGCAGTTCTTC. The whole variable domain, filled in from reference TRBV7-2 and TRBJ2-1, reads GAGVSQSPSNKVTEKGKDVELRCDPISGHTALYWYRQSLGQGLEFLIYFQGNSAPDKSGLPSDRFSAERTGGSVSTLTIQRTQQEDSAVYLCASSRDSYNEQFFGPGTRLTVL.

The chain is built from TRBV24-1 and TRBJ2-3; 7 nucleotides match TRBD1. Germline V lookup: CDR1 KGHDR, CDR2 SFDVKD. This CDR3 has 14 residues. V dropped 7 bases and J dropped 6; count of bases not matched to a gene: 9. In DNA, the CDR3 is TGTGCCACCAGGAGTCCAGGGGGATCGGATACGCAGTATTTT. Encoded protein: CATRSPGGSDTQYF.

This clone turned up a few times. The CDR3 nucleotides are TGTGCCATCAGCTACCACGAGGGATTATCCTACAATGAGCAGTTCTTC. This encodes CAISYHEGLSYNEQFF. V and J are TRBV10-3 and TRBJ2-1, with a possible D match to TRBD2 (5 bases). Germline V gene data show CDR1 as ENHRY and CDR2 as SYGVKD. This CDR3 contains 16 residues. Trimming pared 6 bases from V and 1 base from J, leaving 16 bases between.

The rearrangement links TRBV28 to TRBJ2-3, with D possibly TRBD1 on 5 matching bases. The CDR3 covers 15 residues. The V end was cut by 2 bases, the J end by 2 bases, with 11 bases between. Germline loops: CDR1 MDHEN, CDR2 SYDVKM. CDR3 amino acids: CASSLGAEITDTQYF. The CDR3 DNA reads TGTGCCAGCAGTTTAGGGGCGGAAATCACAGATACGCAGTATTTT.